This passage covers 32 T cell receptor beta chains from one sample sequenced in a study of OX40 agonist ivuxolimab in advanced cancers. The data were produced by immunoSEQ multiplex PCR, yet TCRdb's version contains in-frame clones alone and is incomplete. The data show over 55,000 clones, around 82% seen once. This specimen consisted of CD4+ or CD8+ T cells sorted from blood, obtained in a trial of the OX40 agonist ivuxolimab. The receptors here all came from an adult with an advanced solid tumor such as melanoma, head and neck, liver or kidney cancer.

V usage is TRBV6-6 and J usage is TRBJ2-1; D is unclear. CDR1 and CDR2 (germline): MNHNY, SVGAGI (reference sequence). Between the trimmed V and J ends, which lost 6 bases and 4 bases, there was a span of 13 bases. The CDR3 has 14 residues. CDR3 amino acids: CASRLAGPYNEQFF. DNA of the CDR3: TGTGCCAGCAGACTCGCAGGACCTTACAATGAGCAGTTCTTC.

The chain couples TRBV5-4 to TRBJ1-4; 8 bases are a match to TRBD1. Per the germline V gene, CDR1 is SGHNT and CDR2 is YYREEE (reference sequence). This CDR3 is 16 amino acids long. The trim removed 0 bases at V and 7 bases at J, leaving 8 bases unmatched. CDR3 sequence: CASSLVQQGGGEKLFF. The CDR3, as DNA: TGTGCCAGCAGCTTGGTACAACAGGGGGGGGGTGAAAAACTGTTTTTT.

This chain links TRBV18 with TRBJ1-1; TRBD1 matches at 7 bases. This CDR3 region has 18 residues. The J segment lost 0 bases and the V segment lost 3 bases, leaving 13 bases of the junction unmatched. Germline lookup yields CDR1 KGHSH and CDR2 LQKENI. The CDR3 bases are TGTGCCAGCTCACCCCACCTATCAGGGGGGGGGTTGAACACTGAAGCTTTCTTT. This sequence encodes CASSPHLSGGGLNTEAFF.

This chain joins TRBV30 and TRBJ2-6; a weak D match, TRBD1 (5 bases). Trimming took 8 bases from V and 1 from J, leaving 12 bases between them. CDR1 and CDR2 (germline): GTSNPN, SVGIG (reference sequence). CDR3 size: 14 residues. DNA of the CDR3: TGTGCCGCACAGGTGGGATCTGGGGCCAACGTCCTGACTTTC. It translates to CAAQVGSGANVLTF.

V is TRBV2 and J is TRBJ1-2; D perhaps matches TRBD1 (5 bases). Germline-derived CDR1 and CDR2 are SNHLY and FYNNEI. The CDR3 has 15 residues. V lost 2 bases, J lost 8 bases, and 18 bases lay in between. The CDR3: CASSEWGPSSSGYTF. Written as DNA, the CDR3 is TGTGCCAGCAGTGAATGGGGACCGTCTTCGTCCGGCTACACCTTC.

V and J are TRBV28 and TRBJ2-7; the D is unclear. V was cut by 2 bases and J by 1 base, with 9 bases left in between. From germline, CDR1 is MDHEN and CDR2 SYDVKM. The CDR3 is 14 amino acids. The CDR3 bases are TGTGCCAGCAGTTTACCTTACCTTTCCTACGAGCAGTACTTC. Its translation is CASSLPYLSYEQYF.

The chain combines TRBV21-1 with TRBJ1-6; the table calls TRBD1, which could not be checked here. TRBV21-1 is classified as a pseudogene. CDR3 size: 14 residues. Here the CDR3 reads CASSNEQANSPLHF. The CDR3, as DNA: TGTGCCAGCAGCAATGAACAGGCTAATTCACCCCTCCACTTT.

This clone was counted only a few times. The chain combines TRBV18 with TRBJ2-7; TRBD1 matches 8 bases. The CDR3 is made up of 15 amino acids. Germline-derived CDR1 and CDR2 are KGHSH and LQKENI. Germline trimming cut 5 bases from V and 5 bases from J; bases unmatched to any gene: 11. As DNA, the CDR3 is TGTGCCAGCTCAAAGCGCCGGGACAGGCTCCACGAGCAGTACGTC. The encoded protein is CASSKRRDRLHEQYV.

V and J are TRBV11-3 and TRBJ2-2, with D perhaps being TRBD1 or TRBD2 (6 bases each). The CDR3 is 17 amino acids. Per germline, CDR1 SGHNT and CDR2 YENEEA. V dropped 5 bases and J dropped 4 bases, with 20 bases sitting between them. Here the CDR3 DNA reads TGTGCCAGCAGCCAGGAGACTTGGGGGGCGGGCACCGGGGAGCTGTTTTTT. Amino acid sequence: CASSQETWGAGTGELFF.

This clone has only one observation. The chain carries TRBV6-1 and TRBJ1-5; D possibly corresponds to TRBD1 (5 bases). V dropped 2 bases and J dropped 2 bases, with 22 bases sitting between them. CDR1 is MNHNS, CDR2 SASEGT, per germline. This CDR3 has 19 amino acids. The DNA of the CDR3 is TGTGCCAGCAGTGAAAGGGCAGGGAGGTATCGGGTAGGCAATCAGCCCCAGCATTTT. This gives the protein CASSERAGRYRVGNQPQHF.

The V call is TRBV28, the J call TRBJ1-1, with TRBD1 as a possible D gene (5 bases). The CDR3 runs 14 residues. CDR1 is MDHEN, CDR2 SYDVKM, per germline. Trimming shortened V by 3 bases and J by 0 bases, and 8 bases separated the two germline ends. CDR3 sequence reads: CASSFGGLNTEAFF. The CDR3, as DNA: TGTGCCAGCAGTTTCGGGGGGTTGAACACTGAAGCTTTCTTT.

This clone was counted once. The chain carries TRBV11-2 and TRBJ2-7, with 16 positions matching TRBD2. This CDR3 is built from 18 residues. The junction had 11 bases not matched to a gene; V was cut back by 5 bases and J by 4 bases. Germline V lookup: CDR1 SGHAT, CDR2 FQNNGV. This CDR3 reads CASSPGTSGRARGYEQYF. DNA for the CDR3: TGTGCCAGCAGCCCAGGGACTAGCGGGAGGGCCAGGGGATACGAGCAGTACTTC.

The rearrangement joins TRBV4-2 to TRBJ1-4; D not resolved. There are 13 residues in the CDR3. With 10 bases removed from V and 4 bases from J, the gap between germline ends came to 13 bases. Per the germline V gene, CDR1 is LGHNA and CDR2 is YNFKEQ. As DNA, the CDR3 is TGTGCCACCAGGCAGGCTTTTAATGAAAAACTGTTTTTT. Its protein is CATRQAFNEKLFF.

CDR3 sequence reads: CASSYLGGTEAFF. The DNA of the CDR3 is TGTGCCAGCAGTTACCTGGGGGGCACTGAAGCTTTCTTT. This chain links TRBV6-6 with TRBJ1-1, with TRBD1 as a possible D gene (5 bases). There are 13 residues in the CDR3. The germline CDR1 and CDR2 sequences are MNHNY and SVGAGI (reference sequence). The V end was cut by 2 bases, the J end by 4 bases, with 8 bases between.

The chain has TRBV12-5 and TRBJ2-7; 7 bases agree with TRBD1. J lost 3 bases, V lost 7 bases, and 3 bases had no gene match. Germline V gene data show CDR1 as LGHNT and CDR2 as FRNRAP. CDR3 length equals 12 residues. CDR3 amino acids: CASAGDSYEQYV. CDR3 coding DNA: TGTGCTAGTGCCGGGGACAGCTACGAGCAGTACGTC.

This clone was picked up one time. The gene calls are TRBV25-1 and TRBJ2-5, with TRBD2 identical over 10 bases. CDR1 is MGHDK and CDR2 is SYGVNS in the germline V gene. The CDR3 spans 16 residues. Trimming removed 5 bases from V and 1 base from J; junction bases left unmatched: 7. The CDR3 sequence: CASSLLSSGGQETQYF. CDR3 bases: TGTGCCAGCAGTCTCCTATCTAGCGGGGGCCAAGAGACCCAGTACTTC.

This clone has just one count. The chain has TRBV5-1 and TRBJ2-3, with D possibly TRBD2 on 6 matching bases. Between the trimmed V and J ends, which lost 4 bases and 1 base, there was a span of 13 bases. Germline V gene data show CDR1 as SGHRS and CDR2 as YFSETQ. The CDR3 has 15 residues. The CDR3 nucleotides are TGCGCCAGCAGCCTCCCGACGGGGGGCACAGATACGCAGTATTTT. This translates into CASSLPTGGTDTQYF.

J is TRBJ2-1 and V is TRBV4-2; D tentatively fits TRBD1 or TRBD2 (5 bases each). The V gene lost 3 bases and the J gene lost 1 base, with 16 bases spanning the gap. The CDR3 consists of 17 residues. Germline V gene data show CDR1 as LGHNA and CDR2 as YNFKEQ. This CDR3 is CASSHPVGEGSYNEQFF. As DNA, the CDR3 is TGTGCCAGCAGCCACCCTGTGGGGGAAGGGTCCTACAATGAGCAGTTCTTC.

CDR3 DNA: TGTGCCAGTACCGGGACTAGCGTTTTGAATGAGCAGTTCTTC. It translates to CASTGTSVLNEQFF. The gene calls are TRBV19 and TRBJ2-1, with 10 bases lining up with TRBD2. The CDR3 sequence is 14 residues long. CDR1 and CDR2 from the germline V gene are LNHDA and SQIVND (reference sequence). With V trimmed by 7 bases and J by 7 bases, 7 bases remained unmatched.

This clone is a singleton in its sample. The CDR3 reads CASSAPQGDTDTQYF. The CDR3 bases are TGTGCCAGCAGTGCTCCACAAGGAGACACAGATACGCAGTATTTT. The genes are TRBV2 and TRBJ2-3, with D unclear. This CDR3 comprises 15 residues. Germline V gene lookup returns CDR1 SNHLY and CDR2 FYNNEI. Between the trimmed V and J ends, which lost 4 bases and 2 bases, there was a span of 13 bases.

The chain links TRBV21-1 to TRBJ2-1; TRBD2, the table's D call, lacks a check against the DNA. TRBV21-1 is listed as a pseudogene. The CDR3 runs 16 residues. DNA of the CDR3: TGTGCCAGCAAGCCCCTTACCCCAGAGGGATTGAATGAGCAGTTCTTC. It is translated as CASKPLTPEGLNEQFF.

The chain joins TRBV7-7 to TRBJ2-7; no firm D call. Trimming stripped 10 bases from V and 0 bases from J, with 16 bases between. This CDR3 is built from 14 residues. Per the germline V gene, CDR1 is SSHAT and CDR2 is FNYEAQ (reference sequence). The CDR3 region has the DNA TGTGCCACCCTCCCAAGAGTAACCTCCTACGAGCAGTACGTC. It codes for CATLPRVTSYEQYV.

This clone was observed many times. The V and J genes are TRBV5-8 and TRBJ1-6; 7 nucleotides align to TRBD1. Trimming at V came to 6 bases and at J to 5 bases, leaving 11 bases not matched to a gene. The germline gives CDR1 SGHTS, CDR2 YDEGEE. The CDR3 has 16 residues. The CDR3 bases are TGTGCCAGCACCCCGGGTTATAGGGGGCATAATTCACCCCTCCACTTT. It is translated as CASTPGYRGHNSPLHF.

The chain couples TRBV5-4 to TRBJ1-1; the match to TRBD1 covers 9 bases. Germline V gene sequence: CDR1 SGHNT, CDR2 YYREEE (reference sequence). This CDR3 comprises 16 residues. V lost 4 bases and J lost 7; bases outside the gene matches: 14. Here the CDR3 reads CASSGGVRTGVIEAFF. The CDR3 DNA sequence: TGTGCCAGCAGCGGGGGGGTAAGGACAGGGGTAATTGAAGCTTTCTTT. The entire variable domain, with the rest obtained from reference TRBV5-4 and TRBJ1-1, is as follows: ETGVTQSPTHLIKTRGQQVTLRCSSQSGHNTVSWYQQALGQGPQFIFQYYREEENGRGNFPPRFSGLQFPNYSSELNVNALELDDSALYLCASSGGVRTGVIEAFFGQGTRLTVV.

The genes are TRBV5-4 and TRBJ2-7; 9 bases align to TRBD2. The CDR3 runs to 14 residues. The germline V gene encodes CDR1 SGHNT and CDR2 YYREEE (reference sequence). After removal of 6 bases from V and 0 bases from J, the junction contained 4 bases not matched to a gene. CDR3 sequence: CASKTAGGSYEQYF. CDR3 DNA sequence: TGTGCCAGCAAAACAGCGGGAGGCTCCTACGAGCAGTACTTC.

The chain recombines TRBV29-1 with TRBJ1-2, with TRBD1 as a possible D gene (6 bases). Germline CDR1 reads SQVTM; CDR2 reads ANQGSEA. This CDR3 region has 13 residues. V was trimmed by 6 bases and J by 1 base, leaving 12 bases between them. CDR3 protein: CSVRDIYNYGYTF. Written as DNA, the CDR3 is TGCAGCGTCCGGGACATTTATAACTATGGCTACACCTTC.

V usage is TRBV18 and J usage is TRBJ2-1, with D possibly TRBD2 on 6 matching bases. Germline V gives CDR1 KGHSH, CDR2 LQKENI. The CDR3 is 14 residues long. Trimming removed 5 bases from V and 9 bases from J, with 17 bases in between. CDR3 nucleotide sequence: TGTGCCAGCTCATTCGGGGACTGGGACTCTGAGCAGTTCTTC. Translated: CASSFGDWDSEQFF.

The V and J genes are TRBV21-1 and TRBJ2-7; TRBD1 was called by the table and not checked on the DNA. TRBV21-1 is labeled a pseudogene. The CDR3 totals 16 residues. The CDR3 DNA sequence: TGTGCCAGCAGCGCCCGTCTCTCAGGGCCGTCCAACGAGCAGTACGTC. Translated: CASSARLSGPSNEQYV.

The rearrangement links TRBV19 to TRBJ2-7, with 7 positions matching TRBD1. Germline V gives CDR1 LNHDA, CDR2 SQIVND (reference sequence). The CDR3 has 16 amino acids. V lost 5 bases to trimming and J lost 0 bases; unmatched junction nucleotides: 10. In nucleotides, the CDR3 is TGTGCCAGTAGTTGTGGATCCGGGACAGCCTCCTACGAGCAGTACGTC. Amino acids: CASSCGSGTASYEQYV.

This rearrangement joins TRBV5-1 to TRBJ2-7, with 8 bases identical to TRBD1. The germline V gene encodes CDR1 SGHRS and CDR2 YFSETQ. The CDR3 covers 14 residues. V was pared by 1 base and J by 5 bases, with 5 bases of the junction left unmatched. The CDR3 sequence is CASSLSGGIDEQYV. DNA of the CDR3: TGCGCCAGCAGCTTGTCAGGGGGCATCGACGAGCAGTACGTC.

Regarding this clone: One end of the junction fails to match germline, which may point to a read error. V gene TRBV20-1 combines with J gene TRBJ2-7; D is unresolved. The CDR3 loop spans 10 amino acids. Looked up from germline, CDR1 is DFQATT and CDR2 is SNEGSKA (reference sequence). CDR3 bases: TGCAGTGCCGTCTCCTACGAGCAGTGCTTC. It translates to CSAVSYEQCF.

CDR3 protein: CASSLDLGFSNQPQHF. In nucleotides, the CDR3 is TGTGCCAGCAGCTTGGATCTGGGATTTAGCAATCAGCCCCAGCATTTT. The chain recombines TRBV5-8 with TRBJ1-5, with no clear D. Trimming stripped 0 bases from V and 0 bases from J, with 10 bases between. The CDR3 is 16 residues long. The germline CDR1 and CDR2 sequences are SGHTS and YDEGEE.